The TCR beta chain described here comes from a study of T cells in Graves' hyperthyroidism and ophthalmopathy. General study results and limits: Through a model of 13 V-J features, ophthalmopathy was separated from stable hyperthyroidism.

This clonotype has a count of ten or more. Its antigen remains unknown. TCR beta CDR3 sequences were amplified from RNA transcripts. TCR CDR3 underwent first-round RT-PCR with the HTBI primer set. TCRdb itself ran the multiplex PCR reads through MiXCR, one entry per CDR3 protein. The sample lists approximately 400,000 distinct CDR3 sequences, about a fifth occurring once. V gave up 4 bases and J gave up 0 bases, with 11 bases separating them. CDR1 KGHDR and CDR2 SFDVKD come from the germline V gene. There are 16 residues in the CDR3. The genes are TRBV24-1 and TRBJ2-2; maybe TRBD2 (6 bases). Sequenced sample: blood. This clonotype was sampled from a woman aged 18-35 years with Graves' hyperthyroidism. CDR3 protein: CATSEVLAANTGELFF. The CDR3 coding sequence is TGTGCCACCAGTGAGGTATTAGCGGCGAACACCGGGGAGCTGTTTTTT.